A selection of T cell receptor beta chains follows, all from one sample in a study of control samples from healthy donors and cancer patients. Libraries were prepared by immunoSEQ multiplex PCR; TCRdb keeps only in-frame clonotypes and omits some of them. In the table there are about 100,000 clones, roughly 90% of which are singletons. Sequenced sample: blood. Receptors were obtained from a woman aged 50 to 60 in good health. CDR3s include the opening cysteine and the closing phenylalanine or tryptophan. The D gene is left open where the match is weak. Only part of the rows carry a size: once, few, many, or a class if the clone is expanded.

abundance: -; j_gene: TRBJ2-5; len: 15; v_gene: TRBV9; d_gene: TRBD1; CDR3aa: CASSVDGTGYETQYF; CDR3nt: TGTGCCAGCAGCGTAGACGGGACAGGGTATGAGACCCAGTACTTC
abundance: -; j_gene: TRBJ2-2; len: 16; v_gene: TRBV27; d_gene: TRBD1; CDR3aa: CASSLSGTANTGELFF; CDR3nt: TGTGCCAGCAGTTTATCCGGGACAGCAAACACCGGGGAGCTGTTTTTT
abundance: -; j_gene: TRBJ1-1; len: 15; v_gene: TRBV7-3; d_gene: -; CDR3aa: CASSLTGAANTEAFF; CDR3nt: TGTGCCAGCAGCTTAACGGGGGCAGCAAACACTGAAGCTTTCTTT
abundance: once; j_gene: TRBJ1-1; len: 14; v_gene: TRBV3-1/TRBV3-2; d_gene: -; CDR3aa: CASSLFQDPGLAFF; CDR3nt: TGTGCCAGCAGCTTATTCCAGGACCCTGGGTTGGCTTTCTTT
abundance: -; j_gene: TRBJ1-1; len: 11; v_gene: TRBV29-1; d_gene: -; CDR3aa: CSVELGFRAFF; CDR3nt: TGCAGCGTTGAATTGGGTTTTAGAGCTTTCTTT
abundance: few; j_gene: TRBJ2-3; len: 12; v_gene: TRBV12-3/TRBV12-4; d_gene: -; CDR3aa: CASSSSEDTQYF; CDR3nt: TGTGCCAGCAGTTCTTCTGAAGATACGCAGTATTTT
abundance: once; j_gene: TRBJ2-5; len: 13; v_gene: TRBV9; d_gene: -; CDR3aa: CASSVLGGETQYF; CDR3nt: TGTGCCAGCAGCGTTTTAGGGGGAGAGACCCAGTACTTC
abundance: -; j_gene: TRBJ1-6; len: 11; v_gene: TRBV27; d_gene: -; CDR3aa: CASGPGFLLHF; CDR3nt: TGTGCCAGCGGCCCAGGGTTTCTCCTCCACTTT
abundance: -; j_gene: TRBJ2-1; len: 15; v_gene: TRBV27; d_gene: TRBD2; CDR3aa: CASSLTREGSHEQFF; CDR3nt: TGTGCCAGCAGTTTGACTCGGGAGGGCTCCCATGAGCAGTTCTTC
abundance: few; j_gene: TRBJ1-1; len: 17; v_gene: TRBV5-1; d_gene: TRBD1; CDR3aa: CASSLLRTGGNRAEAFF; CDR3nt: TGCGCCAGCAGCTTGCTAAGGACAGGGGGCAATCGGGCTGAAGCTTTCTTT
abundance: -; j_gene: TRBJ1-4; len: 15; v_gene: TRBV6-5; d_gene: -; CDR3aa: CASSYSGSDSEKLFF; CDR3nt: TGTGCCAGCAGTTACTCGGGGTCAGATAGTGAAAAACTGTTTTTT
abundance: -; j_gene: TRBJ2-1; len: 15; v_gene: TRBV7-2; d_gene: -; CDR3aa: CASSTGISSYNEQFF; CDR3nt: TGTGCCAGCAGTACGGGGATCAGCTCCTACAATGAGCAGTTCTTC
abundance: -; j_gene: TRBJ1-2; len: 11; v_gene: TRBV20-1; d_gene: -; CDR3aa: CSASEPAGYTF; CDR3nt: TGCAGTGCTAGTGAGCCTGCTGGCTACACCTTC
abundance: -; j_gene: TRBJ2-2; len: 14; v_gene: TRBV10-1; d_gene: -; CDR3aa: CASSAARATGELFF; CDR3nt: TGCGCCAGCAGTGCGGCCAGGGCGACCGGGGAGCTGTTTTTT
abundance: -; j_gene: TRBJ1-5; len: 15; v_gene: TRBV18; d_gene: -; CDR3aa: CASSPGGAGNQPQHF; CDR3nt: TGTGCCAGCTCACCAGGGGGCGCGGGCAATCAGCCCCAGCATTTT
abundance: -; j_gene: TRBJ1-1; len: 11; v_gene: TRBV6-4; d_gene: -; CDR3aa: CASMGYTEAFF; CDR3nt: TGTGCCAGCATGGGGTACACTGAAGCTTTCTTT
abundance: once; j_gene: TRBJ2-4; len: 18; v_gene: TRBV3-1/TRBV3-2; d_gene: TRBD1; CDR3aa: CASSLHKDSPGQKNIQYF; CDR3nt: TGTGCCAGCAGCCTACATAAAGACTCACCGGGACAGAAAAACATTCAGTACTTC
abundance: -; j_gene: TRBJ1-3; len: 13; v_gene: TRBV21-1; d_gene: -; CDR3aa: CASKSGSGNTIYF; CDR3nt: TGTGCCAGCAAGTCGGGTTCTGGAAACACCATATATTTT
abundance: -; j_gene: TRBJ2-7; len: 14; v_gene: TRBV5-4; d_gene: TRBD1; CDR3aa: CASSHRTGSYEQYF; CDR3nt: TGTGCCAGCAGCCACCGGACAGGGTCCTACGAGCAGTACTTC
abundance: -; j_gene: TRBJ2-1; len: 15; v_gene: TRBV23-1; d_gene: TRBD2; CDR3aa: CASSLLAGGCNEQFF; CDR3nt: TGCGCCAGCAGCCTCCTAGCGGGTGGTTGTAATGAGCAGTTCTTC
abundance: -; j_gene: TRBJ2-1; len: 11; v_gene: TRBV12-3/TRBV12-4; d_gene: TRBD1; CDR3aa: CASSSYRGQFF; CDR3nt: TGTGCCAGCAGTTCCTACAGGGGGCAGTTCTTC
abundance: -; j_gene: TRBJ2-5; len: 13; v_gene: TRBV27; d_gene: TRBD1; CDR3aa: CASGGTGGKTQYF; CDR3nt: TGTGCCAGCGGAGGGACAGGTGGAAAGACCCAGTACTTC
abundance: once; j_gene: TRBJ1-1; len: 13; v_gene: TRBV29-1; d_gene: -; CDR3aa: CSVGLAGGTEAFF; CDR3nt: TGCAGCGTAGGATTAGCCGGTGGCACTGAAGCTTTCTTT
abundance: -; j_gene: TRBJ2-3; len: 13; v_gene: TRBV6-4; d_gene: -; CDR3aa: CASSHGGQDTQYF; CDR3nt: TGTGCCAGCAGCCACGGGGGGCAAGATACGCAGTATTTT
abundance: -; j_gene: TRBJ2-5; len: 10; v_gene: TRBV20-1; d_gene: -; CDR3aa: CSAVSETQYF; CDR3nt: TGCAGTGCTGTGTCGGAGACCCAGTACTTC
abundance: -; j_gene: TRBJ2-7; len: 13; v_gene: TRBV5-4; d_gene: -; CDR3aa: CASSQHYSYEQYF; CDR3nt: TGTGCCAGCAGCCAACACTATTCCTACGAGCAGTACTTC
abundance: -; j_gene: TRBJ1-6; len: 17; v_gene: TRBV4-1; d_gene: TRBD1; CDR3aa: CASREGTGGRRDSPLHF; CDR3nt: TGCGCCAGCAGGGAAGGGACAGGGGGCCGGCGGGATTCACCCCTCCACTTT
abundance: -; j_gene: TRBJ1-5; len: 13; v_gene: TRBV15; d_gene: -; CDR3aa: CATSRGGNQPQHF; CDR3nt: TGTGCCACCAGCAGAGGGGGCAATCAGCCCCAGCATTTT
abundance: -; j_gene: TRBJ1-3; len: 13; v_gene: TRBV7-2; d_gene: -; CDR3aa: CASCLGTGNTIYF; CDR3nt: TGTGCCAGCTGCTTGGGTACTGGAAACACCATATATTTT
abundance: -; j_gene: TRBJ1-2; len: 14; v_gene: TRBV19; d_gene: -; CDR3aa: CASSTPEKLGGYTF; CDR3nt: TGTGCCAGTAGTACCCCGGAGAAGTTGGGTGGCTACACCTTC
abundance: -; j_gene: TRBJ2-1; len: 14; v_gene: TRBV3-1/TRBV3-2; d_gene: -; CDR3aa: CASSAGTSYNEQFF; CDR3nt: TGTGCCAGCAGTGCCGGGACCTCATACAATGAGCAGTTCTTC
abundance: -; j_gene: TRBJ1-6; len: 18; v_gene: TRBV5-6; d_gene: TRBD1; CDR3aa: CASSLYRDSSSYNSPLHF; CDR3nt: TGTGCCAGCAGCCTGTACCGGGACAGCAGCTCCTATAATTCACCCCTCCACTTT
abundance: -; j_gene: TRBJ1-2; len: 13; v_gene: TRBV13; d_gene: TRBD1; CDR3aa: CASSSQGGYGYTF; CDR3nt: TGTGCCAGCAGCTCACAGGGGGGGTATGGCTACACCTTC
abundance: once; j_gene: TRBJ1-2; len: 15; v_gene: TRBV28; d_gene: -; CDR3aa: CASSLPGQGPFGYTF; CDR3nt: TGTGCCAGCAGTTTACCCGGACAAGGACCCTTCGGCTACACCTTC
abundance: -; j_gene: TRBJ2-3; len: 17; v_gene: TRBV21-1; d_gene: -; CDR3aa: CASSLGQDPNSTDTQYF; CDR3nt: TGTGCCAGCAGCCTCGGTCAGGACCCAAATAGCACAGATACGCAGTATTTT
abundance: -; j_gene: TRBJ2-2; len: 16; v_gene: TRBV7-9; d_gene: TRBD2; CDR3aa: CASSRLAGGLAGELFF; CDR3nt: TGTGCCAGCAGCCGACTAGCGGGAGGGCTCGCCGGGGAGCTGTTTTTT
abundance: few; j_gene: TRBJ2-2; len: 13; v_gene: TRBV7-9; d_gene: -; CDR3aa: CASLLWVTGELFF; CDR3nt: TGTGCCAGCCTATTATGGGTCACCGGGGAGCTGTTTTTT
abundance: -; j_gene: TRBJ1-1; len: 13; v_gene: TRBV19; d_gene: TRBD1; CDR3aa: CASRPDRGAEAFF; CDR3nt: TGTGCCAGTAGACCAGACAGGGGTGCTGAAGCTTTCTTT
abundance: -; j_gene: TRBJ1-6; len: 15; v_gene: TRBV19; d_gene: -; CDR3aa: CASSMGTGSYSPLHF; CDR3nt: TGTGCCAGTAGTATGGGAACAGGGAGTTATTCACCCCTCCACTTT